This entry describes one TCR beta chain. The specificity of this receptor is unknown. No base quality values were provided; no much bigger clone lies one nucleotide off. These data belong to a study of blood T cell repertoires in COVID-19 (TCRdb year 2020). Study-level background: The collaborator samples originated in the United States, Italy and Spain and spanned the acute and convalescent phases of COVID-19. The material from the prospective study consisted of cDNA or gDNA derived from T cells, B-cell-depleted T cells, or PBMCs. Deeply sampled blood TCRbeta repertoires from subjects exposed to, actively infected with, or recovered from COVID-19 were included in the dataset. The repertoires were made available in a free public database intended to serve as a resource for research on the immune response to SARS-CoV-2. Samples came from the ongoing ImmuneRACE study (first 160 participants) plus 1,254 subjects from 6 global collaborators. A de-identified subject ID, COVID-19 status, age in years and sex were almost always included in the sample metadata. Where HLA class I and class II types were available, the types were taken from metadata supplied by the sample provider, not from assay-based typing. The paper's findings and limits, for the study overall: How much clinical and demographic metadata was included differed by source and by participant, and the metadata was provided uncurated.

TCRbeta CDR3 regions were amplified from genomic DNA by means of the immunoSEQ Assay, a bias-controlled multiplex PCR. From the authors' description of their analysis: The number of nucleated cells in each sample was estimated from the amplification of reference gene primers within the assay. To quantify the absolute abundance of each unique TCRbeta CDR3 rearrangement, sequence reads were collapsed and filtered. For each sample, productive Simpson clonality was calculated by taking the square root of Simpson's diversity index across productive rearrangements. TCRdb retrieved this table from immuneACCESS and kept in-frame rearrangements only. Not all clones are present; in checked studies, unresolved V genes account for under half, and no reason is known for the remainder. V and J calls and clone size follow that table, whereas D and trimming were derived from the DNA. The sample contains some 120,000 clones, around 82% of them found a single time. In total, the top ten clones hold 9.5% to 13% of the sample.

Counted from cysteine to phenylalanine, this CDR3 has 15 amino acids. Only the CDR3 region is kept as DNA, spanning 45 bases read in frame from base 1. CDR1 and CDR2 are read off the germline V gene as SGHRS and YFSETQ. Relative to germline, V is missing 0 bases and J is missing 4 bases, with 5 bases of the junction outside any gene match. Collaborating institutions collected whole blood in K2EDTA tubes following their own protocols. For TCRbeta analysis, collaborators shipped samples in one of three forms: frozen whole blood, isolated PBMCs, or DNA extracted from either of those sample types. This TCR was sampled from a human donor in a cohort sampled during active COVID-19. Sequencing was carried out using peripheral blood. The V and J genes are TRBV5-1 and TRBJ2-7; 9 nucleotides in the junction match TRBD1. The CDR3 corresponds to CASSLVGTGSYEQYF. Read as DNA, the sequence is TGCGCCAGCAGCTTGGTAGGGACAGGGTCGTACGAGCAGTACTTC. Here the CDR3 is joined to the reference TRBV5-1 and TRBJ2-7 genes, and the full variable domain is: KAGVTQTPRYLIKTRGQQVTLSCSPISGHRSVSWYQQTPGQGLQFLFEYFSETQRNKGNFPGRFSGRQFSNSRSEMNVSTLELGDSALYLCASSLVGTGSYEQYFGPGTRLTVT.